This T cell receptor beta chain was profiled in a study of OX40 agonist ivuxolimab in advanced cancers. Study-level results: Clonal expansion by week 6 occurred in CD4+ and CD8+ blood T cells (at 0.1 to 3.0 mg/kg). Clonal expansion in partial responders at 0.1-3.0 mg/kg ranked among the lowest.

With respect to this clone: The antigen remains unidentified.

Profiled with immunoSEQ multiplex PCR; TCRdb holds only in-frame clones, not every one. Here the sample spans around 76,000 clones, 75% to 85% being singletons. The CDR3 runs 19 residues. Germline lookup yields CDR1 SGHNT and CDR2 YYREEE (reference sequence). V was pared by 5 bases and J by 5 bases, with 18 bases of the junction left unmatched. The material sequenced was CD4+ or CD8+ T cells sorted from blood, taken in a trial of the OX40 agonist ivuxolimab. The chain carries TRBV5-4 and TRBJ2-5, with 13 bases that match TRBD2. The TCR originated in an adult with an advanced solid tumor such as melanoma, head and neck, liver or kidney cancer. CDR3 DNA: TGTGCCAGCAGTCCCCTCCCCCTTACTAGCGGGGGGGAAGGGGAGACCCAGTACTTC. It translates to CASSPLPLTSGGEGETQYF.